Detailed here is one T cell receptor beta chain. This entry comes from a study of OX40 agonist ivuxolimab in advanced cancers. Study context: Each dose-escalation patient presented with hepatocellular carcinoma, melanoma, renal cell or head and neck cancer.

Germline loops: CDR1 MDHEN, CDR2 SYDVKM. The CDR3 spans 14 residues. Losses at the gene ends were 8 bases for V and 6 bases for J; bases not matched to a gene: 10. Sequencing was performed with immunoSEQ multiplex PCR; in TCRdb, only in-frame clones are kept and a portion is missing. The profile covers roughly 77,000 clones, with about 92% appearing a single time and 0.53% taken by the ten largest. The source was CD4+ or CD8+ T cells sorted from blood, collected in a trial of the OX40 agonist ivuxolimab. V usage is TRBV28 and J usage is TRBJ2-5; TRBD1 agrees at 9 bases. This sequence originates from an adult with an advanced solid tumor such as melanoma, head and neck, liver or kidney cancer. The CDR3 sequence: CASGTGGGIKTQYF. For the CDR3, the DNA is TGTGCCAGCGGAACAGGGGGCGGGATAAAGACCCAGTACTTC.